A selection of T cell receptor beta chains follows, all from one sample in a study of shared clonotypes between healthy human individuals. Assay used: immunoSEQ multiplex PCR; TCRdb lists only in-frame clones, some missing. The sample shows nearly 600,000 clones, around 95% of them seen only once. Sequences were obtained from naive CD8+ T cells sorted from blood. Source of these receptors: a woman younger than 45 in good health. Both conserved end residues are part of each CDR3. A D gene is named only where the DNA matches it firmly. Some rows have no size entry. The others give once, few or many, or a class for an expanded clone.

j_gene | d_gene | len | abundance | v_gene | CDR3aa | CDR3nt
TRBJ1-5 | - | 14 | - | TRBV28 | CASSFLVSNQPQHF | TGTGCCAGCAGTTTTCTTGTTAGCAATCAGCCCCAGCATTTT
TRBJ2-5 | - | 15 | - | TRBV5-6 | CASSLVGTGQETQYF | TGTGCCAGCAGCTTGGTTGGGACTGGACAAGAGACCCAGTACTTC
TRBJ2-7 | - | 11 | - | TRBV10-2 | CASSESYEQYF | TGCGCCAGCAGTGAAAGCTACGAGCAGTACTTC
TRBJ2-3 | - | 15 | - | TRBV28 | CASSFFGRDTDTQYF | TGTGCCAGCAGTTTCTTCGGCAGGGACACAGATACGCAGTATTTT
TRBJ2-5 | - | 14 | - | TRBV30 | CAWKPGFSGETQYF | TGTGCCTGGAAACCCGGATTTAGCGGCGAGACCCAGTACTTC
TRBJ2-1 | - | 15 | - | TRBV5-5 | CASTIADGAYNEQFF | TGTGCCAGCACCATAGCGGATGGGGCCTACAATGAGCAGTTCTTC
TRBJ2-6 | - | 13 | - | TRBV7-3 | CASSVSGANVLTF | TGTGCCAGCAGCGTCTCTGGGGCCAACGTCCTGACTTTC
TRBJ2-7 | TRBD1 | 16 | - | TRBV15 | CATSREYGTGDYEQYF | TGTGCCACCAGCAGAGAATACGGGACAGGGGACTACGAGCAGTACTTC
TRBJ1-5 | TRBD1 | 15 | - | TRBV27 | CASSEGTAVNQPQHF | TGTGCCAGCAGTGAAGGGACAGCAGTAAATCAGCCCCAGCATTTT
TRBJ2-1 | - | 12 | once | TRBV5-4 | CASSVTPSEQFF | TGTGCCAGCAGCGTTACACCTTCTGAGCAGTTCTTC
TRBJ2-7 | - | 13 | - | TRBV6-5 | CASSYLEGDEQYF | TGTGCCAGCAGTTACCTAGAGGGCGACGAGCAGTACTTC
TRBJ2-7 | - | 15 | - | TRBV6-6 | CASSYGGESSYEQYF | TGTGCCAGCAGTTACGGGGGTGAATCCTCCTACGAGCAGTACTTC
TRBJ2-1 | - | 14 | - | TRBV9 | CASSFSGSANEQFF | TGTGCCAGCAGCTTTAGCGGATCCGCAAATGAGCAGTTCTTC
TRBJ1-4 | TRBD1 | 16 | - | TRBV5-4 | CASSRDREPLNEKLFF | TGTGCCAGCAGCAGGGACAGGGAGCCTCTAAATGAAAAACTGTTTTTT
TRBJ1-4 | - | 15 | few | TRBV19 | CASSRDGATNEKLFF | TGTGCCAGTAGTCGGGACGGAGCAACTAATGAAAAACTGTTTTTT
TRBJ1-1 | - | 12 | - | TRBV29-1 | CSGLQGYTEAFF | TGCAGCGGACTACAGGGATACACTGAAGCTTTCTTT
TRBJ2-2 | - | 13 | - | TRBV5-8 | CASSLGRAGELFF | TGTGCCAGCAGCTTGGGCAGGGCCGGGGAGCTGTTTTTT
TRBJ2-3 | - | 15 | - | TRBV5-4 | CASSFGGAAPDTQYF | TGTGCCAGCAGCTTTGGCGGGGCCGCCCCAGATACGCAGTATTTT
TRBJ1-4 | TRBD1 | 17 | - | TRBV19 | CASSIGDSPRRGEKLFF | TGTGCCAGTAGTATAGGGGACAGCCCGCGTAGAGGCGAAAAACTGTTTTTT
TRBJ2-7 | - | 17 | - | TRBV4-1 | CASSPSYLGTPSYEQYF | TGCGCCAGCAGCCCATCTTATTTGGGGACCCCCTCCTACGAGCAGTACTTC
TRBJ2-1 | TRBD1 | 14 | - | TRBV28 | CASSFRQGADEQFF | TGTGCCAGCAGTTTTAGGCAGGGGGCCGATGAGCAGTTCTTC
TRBJ2-7 | TRBD1 | 15 | - | TRBV27 | CASSPWPGQGWEQYF | TGTGCCAGCAGCCCCTGGCCAGGACAGGGGTGGGAGCAGTACTTC
TRBJ2-7 | - | 13 | - | TRBV7-9 | CASTLPYTDEQYF | TGTGCTAGCACCTTACCCTATACGGACGAGCAGTACTTC
TRBJ1-5 | - | 11 | - | TRBV7-6 | CASSQVRSQHF | TGTGCCAGCAGCCAAGTGAGGTCCCAGCATTTT
TRBJ1-6 | TRBD1 | 20 | once | TRBV28 | CASSFPTGTGRERYNSPLHF | TGTGCCAGCAGTTTCCCAACCGGGACAGGGCGAGAACGCTATAATTCACCCCTCCACTTT
TRBJ2-5 | TRBD2 | 18 | - | TRBV4-1 | CASSHTPGLAGVGETQYF | TGCGCCAGCAGCCATACACCGGGACTAGCGGGAGTAGGGGAGACCCAGTACTTC
TRBJ2-2 | - | 13 | - | TRBV11-2 | CASTQGGPGELFF | TGTGCCAGCACCCAAGGAGGACCCGGGGAGCTGTTTTTT
TRBJ2-1 | TRBD2 | 13 | - | TRBV9 | CASSPLAENEQFF | TGTGCCAGCAGCCCCCTAGCGGAAAATGAGCAGTTCTTC
TRBJ2-3 | TRBD2 | 14 | - | TRBV19 | CASSASGRADTQYF | TGTGCCAGTAGCGCTAGCGGGAGGGCAGATACGCAGTATTTT
TRBJ2-7 | TRBD2 | 15 | - | TRBV9 | CASSVSGTSGYEQYF | TGTGCCAGCAGCGTATCTGGGACTAGCGGCTACGAGCAGTACTTC
TRBJ1-3 | - | 19 | - | TRBV7-8 | CASSPSRPSGGLFGNTIYF | TGTGCCAGCAGTCCCAGTAGGCCTTCCGGGGGATTATTTGGGAACACCATATATTTT
TRBJ2-1 | TRBD2 | 14 | - | TRBV28 | CASSFLAAYNEQFF | TGTGCCAGCAGTTTCCTAGCGGCGTACAATGAGCAGTTCTTC
TRBJ2-1 | TRBD2 | 15 | - | TRBV9 | CASSVGSSGSHEQFF | TGTGCCAGCAGCGTAGGATCTAGCGGGAGTCATGAGCAGTTCTTC
TRBJ2-1 | - | 14 | - | TRBV5-4 | CASSSDGSYNEQFF | TGTGCCAGCAGCTCTGACGGGAGCTACAATGAGCAGTTCTTC
TRBJ2-7 | - | 14 | - | TRBV27 | CASSAGRTAYEQYF | TGTGCCAGCAGTGCCGGCCGGACAGCCTACGAGCAGTACTTC
TRBJ1-4 | - | 15 | - | TRBV27 | CASSPSRSPNEKLFF | TGTGCCAGCAGTCCCTCGAGGAGCCCTAATGAAAAACTGTTTTTT
TRBJ2-3 | TRBD2 | 21 | - | TRBV4-2 | CASSQEWGLGGSSWGTDTQYF | TGTGCCAGCAGCCAAGAATGGGGCTTGGGCGGGAGTAGTTGGGGCACAGATACGCAGTATTTT
TRBJ2-3 | TRBD2 | 16 | - | TRBV27 | CASSRVLASGTDTQYF | TGTGCCAGCAGCAGGGTATTGGCTAGCGGAACAGATACGCAGTATTTT
TRBJ2-2 | - | 17 | - | TRBV19 | CASSPLSRGLYAGELFF | TGTGCCAGTAGCCCTCTATCCAGGGGCCTATATGCCGGGGAGCTGTTTTTT
TRBJ2-2 | TRBD2 | 16 | - | TRBV27 | CASSFTAGAPPGELFF | TGTGCCAGCAGTTTTACGGCGGGAGCACCCCCCGGGGAGCTGTTTTTT
TRBJ1-2 | TRBD1 | 15 | - | TRBV28 | CASSFLGQAGYGYTF | TGTGCCAGCAGTTTTCTCGGACAGGCCGGCTATGGCTACACCTTC
TRBJ2-7 | - | 14 | - | TRBV10-3 | CAISDQSRGYEQYF | TGTGCCATCAGTGATCAGTCTCGGGGTTACGAGCAGTACTTC
TRBJ2-7 | TRBD2 | 15 | - | TRBV7-8 | CASRPRLAGDNEQYF | TGTGCCAGCAGGCCAAGACTAGCGGGAGATAACGAGCAGTACTTC
TRBJ2-7 | - | 16 | - | TRBV27 | CASSSRDSSSSYEQYF | TGTGCCAGCAGTTCACGGGACTCCTCGAGCTCCTACGAGCAGTACTTC
TRBJ2-1 | - | 17 | - | TRBV28 | CASSFPTFLGQNNEQFF | TGTGCCAGCAGTTTTCCCACTTTTCTGGGACAAAACAATGAGCAGTTCTTC
TRBJ2-7 | TRBD2 | 16 | - | TRBV7-3 | CASSESPSGRSYEQYF | TGTGCCAGCAGCGAAAGCCCAAGCGGGAGGTCCTACGAGCAGTACTTC
TRBJ2-3 | - | 11 | - | TRBV27 | CASFGLDTQYF | TGTGCCAGCTTCGGATTAGATACGCAGTATTTT
TRBJ2-7 | TRBD2 | 16 | - | TRBV7-9 | CASSSGTSGSPYEQYF | TGTGCCAGCAGCTCCGGGACTAGCGGGAGTCCCTACGAGCAGTACTTC
TRBJ1-1 | - | 12 | - | TRBV4-1 | CASSQTMAEAFF | TGCGCCAGCAGCCAGACTATGGCTGAAGCTTTCTTT
TRBJ1-2 | - | 15 | once | TRBV30 | CAWVTAPVPHHGYTF | TGTGCCTGGGTTACGGCCCCTGTTCCCCACCATGGCTACACCTTC
TRBJ2-5 | - | 10 | - | TRBV19 | CASMGETQYF | TGTGCCAGTATGGGGGAGACCCAGTACTTC
TRBJ2-5 | TRBD1 | 14 | - | TRBV14 | CASSQTGGRETQYF | TGTGCCAGCAGCCAGACAGGGGGACGCGAGACCCAGTACTTC
TRBJ2-3 | - | 12 | - | TRBV28 | CASSQAADTQYF | TGTGCCAGCAGCCAAGCTGCAGATACGCAGTATTTT